Listed below are T cell receptor beta chains from one sample, sequenced in a study of early stage breast cancer tumors. Repertoires were generated with immunoSEQ multiplex PCR, while TCRdb's copy carries only in-frame clones and drops some. The profile shows roughly 57,000 clones, around nine tenths of them singletons. Material: blood. The receptor set was obtained from a person between 65 and 79 years old with breast cancer. Each CDR3 is given with its conserved first and last residue. The D gene is left open where the match is weak. A row's size may be missing; if present it is once, few, many or a size class.

d_gene,abundance,j_gene,v_gene,CDR3aa,CDR3nt
.,.,TRBJ1-1,TRBV5-4,CATEPGGGLEAFF,TGTGCCACCGAACCGGGGGGTGGGCTGGAAGCTTTCTTT
.,.,TRBJ1-2,TRBV5-4,CASSLEVGNYGYTF,TGTGCCAGCAGCTTGGAGGTCGGGAACTATGGCTACACCTTC
.,.,TRBJ1-2,TRBV20-1,CSAGVYGYTF,TGCAGTGCAGGGGTCTATGGCTACACCTTC
TRBD2,.,TRBJ2-7,TRBV30,CAWSVQAGNEQYF,TGTGCCTGGAGTGTACAAGCGGGGAACGAGCAGTACTTC
TRBD2,once,TRBJ2-1,TRBV7-2,CASTKAGGHNEQFF,TGTGCCAGCACCAAAGCGGGAGGGCACAATGAGCAGTTCTTC
TRBD1,.,TRBJ1-5,TRBV4-3,CASSQRQGFQPQHF,TGCGCCAGCAGCCAACGACAGGGTTTCCAGCCCCAGCATTTT
.,.,TRBJ1-5,TRBV21-1,CASFLGEGNQPQHF,TGTGCCAGCTTCTTGGGGGAGGGCAATCAGCCCCAGCATTTT
.,once,TRBJ2-1,TRBV1,CTSTRRRFPGVARNEQFF,TGCACCAGCACCCGACGCCGATTCCCGGGTGTAGCCCGTAATGAGCAGTTCTTC
.,.,TRBJ2-2,TRBV10-1,CASSESKGYGTGELFF,TGCGCCAGCAGTGAGTCTAAGGGGTATGGCACCGGGGAGCTGTTTTTT
TRBD1,.,TRBJ1-3,TRBV7-9,CASSLGTTGVGNTIYF,TGTGCCAGCAGCTTAGGGACGACAGGGGTCGGGAACACCATATATTTT
.,.,TRBJ2-1,TRBV11-3,CASSLDYSSYNEQFF,TGTGCCAGCAGCTTAGATTACAGCTCCTACAATGAGCAGTTCTTC
.,.,TRBJ2-1,TRBV19,CASRFPGDGQFF,TGTGCCAGTAGATTCCCAGGGGATGGGCAGTTCTTC
TRBD2,.,TRBJ2-5,TRBV2,CASSESPGGLQTQYF,TGTGCCAGCAGTGAATCTCCCGGGGGGTTGCAGACCCAGTACTTC
.,.,TRBJ2-3,TRBV5-1,CASSLTGSTDTQYF,TGCGCCAGCAGCTTGACAGGGAGCACAGATACGCAGTATTTT
.,.,TRBJ2-1,TRBV11-2,CASSRALYNEQFF,TGTGCCAGCAGCCGCGCCCTCTACAATGAGCAGTTCTTC
.,once,TRBJ2-1,TRBV5-4,CASSEGNEQFF,TGTGCCAGCAGCGAGGGAAATGAGCAGTTCTTC
TRBD1,.,TRBJ1-6,TRBV19,CASSPRQGGSPLHF,TGTGCCAGTAGTCCGCGACAGGGGGGATCACCCCTCCACTTT
TRBD1,few,TRBJ1-2,TRBV7-6,CASSLATGQGDGYTF,TGTGCCAGCAGCTTAGCTACGGGACAGGGAGATGGCTACACCTTC
.,.,TRBJ2-5,TRBV9,CASSVYGGEETQYF,TGTGCCAGCAGCGTTTACGGGGGTGAAGAGACCCAGTACTTC
TRBD1,.,TRBJ2-7,TRBV15,CATSRDQDRTEGEQYF,TGTGCCACCAGCAGAGATCAGGACAGGACCGAGGGCGAGCAGTACTTC
TRBD2,.,TRBJ2-3,TRBV5-1,CASSSPVEREGRSQYF,TGCGCCAGCAGCTCCCCTGTGGAGCGGGAGGGCCGATCGCAGTATTTT
.,.,TRBJ2-2,TRBV20-1,CSTGGWGELFF,TGCAGTACGGGGGGCTGGGGGGAGCTGTTTTTT
TRBD1,.,TRBJ1-4,TRBV18,CASSPGTGVWEKLFF,TGTGCCAGCTCACCAGGGACAGGGGTTTGGGAAAAACTGTTTTTT
TRBD1,.,TRBJ2-7,TRBV13,CASSLERTGAYEQYF,TGTGCCAGCAGCTTAGAACGGACAGGAGCCTACGAGCAGTACTTC
.,.,TRBJ1-5,TRBV7-2,CASSPGVGQAQPQHF,TGTGCCAGCAGCCCCGGGGTGGGTCAAGCTCAGCCCCAGCATTTT
TRBD2,.,TRBJ2-1,TRBV9,CASGLAGGNEQFF,TGTGCCAGCGGACTAGCGGGGGGTAATGAGCAGTTCTTC
.,.,TRBJ2-4,TRBV29-1,CSVDLQGENIQYF,TGCAGCGTTGATCTACAGGGAGAAAACATTCAGTACTTC
TRBD2,.,TRBJ2-5,TRBV15,CATSRDFGLANF,TGTGCCACCAGCAGAGATTTTGGACTAGCCAACTTC
TRBD1,.,TRBJ1-2,TRBV4-2,CASSPPGTGDGPNYGYTF,TGTGCCAGCAGTCCCCCCGGGACAGGGGATGGGCCAAACTATGGCTACACCTTC
.,.,TRBJ1-2,TRBV5-1,CASSLGGGYGYTF,TGCGCCAGCAGCTTGGGGGGGGGCTATGGCTACACCTTC
.,.,TRBJ2-3,TRBV5-8,CASSLRFSGVRDTQYF,TGTGCCAGCAGCCTCCGTTTTAGCGGTGTGAGAGATACGCAGTATTTT
.,.,TRBJ2-3,TRBV5-8,CASSPLGGGAADTQYF,TGTGCCAGCAGCCCCCTTGGTGGGGGCGCGGCAGATACGCAGTATTTT
TRBD1,.,TRBJ1-2,TRBV28,CASSSATDRVLYGYTF,TGTGCCAGCAGTTCCGCGACTGACAGGGTTTTATATGGCTACACCTTC
.,.,TRBJ1-6,TRBV9,CASSATQGANSPLHF,TGTGCCAGCAGCGCCACACAGGGCGCCAATTCACCCCTCCACTTT
TRBD1,.,TRBJ1-6,TRBV6-6,CASSTEDRNHSPLHF,TGTGCCAGCAGTACTGAGGACAGGAACCACTCACCCCTCCACTTT
TRBD2,.,TRBJ2-1,TRBV4-2,CASSPDPGLEANEQFF,TGTGCCAGCAGCCCGGACCCGGGACTAGAGGCCAATGAGCAGTTCTTC
.,.,TRBJ2-7,TRBV27,CASRQTGYEQYF,TGTGCCAGCAGACAGACAGGCTACGAGCAGTACTTC
.,.,TRBJ1-2,TRBV9,CASSVDGLRHGYTF,TGTGCCAGCAGCGTTGACGGACTGAGACATGGCTACACCTTC
TRBD2,.,TRBJ2-1,TRBV18,CASSLADYNEQFF,TGTGCCAGCTCGCTAGCGGACTACAATGAGCAGTTCTTC
.,.,TRBJ2-7,TRBV4-2,CASSQDHDRSYEQYF,TGTGCCAGCAGCCAAGATCACGACAGGTCCTACGAGCAGTACTTC
.,.,TRBJ2-1,TRBV5-1,CASSTPSDSYNEQFF,TGCGCCAGCAGCACCCCAAGCGACTCCTACAATGAGCAGTTCTTC
TRBD1,few,TRBJ1-5,TRBV19,CASSVPETGRWSNQPQHF,TGTGCCAGTAGTGTTCCTGAGACAGGGCGGTGGAGCAATCAGCCCCAGCATTTT
TRBD1,.,TRBJ1-5,TRBV27,CASSLGTGNGQPQHF,TGTGCCAGCAGTTTAGGGACAGGGAATGGTCAGCCCCAGCATTTT
.,.,TRBJ2-4,TRBV4-1,CASSPELDFRNIQYF,TGCGCCAGCAGCCCCGAACTCGATTTTCGCAACATTCAGTACTTC
TRBD2,.,TRBJ2-7,TRBV5-4,CASSPSGGAREQYF,TGTGCCAGCAGCCCGAGCGGGGGGGCCCGCGAGCAGTACTTC
TRBD1,.,TRBJ2-3,TRBV9,CASSGQTGLVSDTQYF,TGTGCCAGCAGCGGCCAGACAGGGTTGGTCTCAGATACGCAGTATTTT
.,.,TRBJ2-4,TRBV11-2,CASSSIRETKNIQYF,TGTGCCAGCAGCTCAATCAGGGAAACCAAAAACATTCAGTACTTC
TRBD1,.,TRBJ1-2,TRBV7-8,CASRPGTGLGYTF,TGTGCCAGCAGACCCGGGACAGGGTTGGGCTACACCTTC
.,.,TRBJ1-1,TRBV29-1,CSANRDTEAFF,TGCAGCGCAAACAGGGACACTGAAGCTTTCTTT
.,.,TRBJ1-1,TRBV5-1,CASSPAGPSITEAFF,TGCGCCAGCAGCCCCGCAGGCCCCTCGATCACTGAAGCTTTCTTT
.,.,TRBJ1-4,TRBV30,CAGQRGSTNEKLFF,TGTGCCGGGCAACGTGGATCAACTAATGAAAAACTGTTTTTT
TRBD1,.,TRBJ1-6,TRBV6-6,CASTRGQASSPLHF,TGTGCCAGCACCAGGGGACAGGCAAGTTCACCCCTCCACTTT
TRBD1,.,TRBJ2-4,TRBV2,CASSLEDRGSAKNIQYF,TGTGCCAGCAGTCTCGAGGACAGGGGGTCTGCCAAAAACATTCAGTACTTC
.,.,TRBJ2-2,TRBV29-1,CSAGGTRTGELFF,TGCAGCGCTGGGGGGACGCGAACCGGGGAGCTGTTTTTT
TRBD2,.,TRBJ2-5,TRBV19,CASSDVAGGQETQYF,TGTGCCAGTAGCGACGTAGCGGGGGGACAAGAGACCCAGTACTTC
.,.,TRBJ2-5,TRBV19,CASSKGPQETQYF,TGTGCCAGTAGTAAGGGGCCACAAGAGACCCAGTACTTC
TRBD2,.,TRBJ2-1,TRBV15,CATSRDLAGVGEQFF,TGTGCCACCAGCAGGGACCTAGCGGGAGTTGGTGAGCAGTTCTTC
TRBD1,.,TRBJ2-2,TRBV28,CASSLVRGHNTGELFF,TGTGCCAGCAGTTTGGTCAGGGGGCATAACACCGGGGAGCTGTTTTTT